These T cell receptor beta chains were read from a single sample in a study of cytomegalovirus exposure and HLA in healthy donors. Profiling relied on immunoSEQ multiplex PCR, and the TCRdb table lists in-frame clones only, not all of them. This table holds fewer than 150,000 clones, 88% found once. The sequenced material came from PBMCs. The receptors here all came from a woman aged 18-29 years in good health and CMV-seropositive. Both conserved end residues are part of each CDR3. A D gene is named only where the DNA matches it firmly. Part of the rows lack a size; the others show once, few, many or a class for expanded clones.

>TRBJ1-3|TRBV2|once|TRBD1
TGTGCCAGCAGTGAAGTGGGACAGGGGGCAGTTGGAAACACCATATATTTT
CASSEVGQGAVGNTIYF
>TRBJ1-2|TRBV19|NA|TRBD1
TGTGCCAGTACATCGACAGGGAATGGCTACACCTTC
CASTSTGNGYTF
>TRBJ1-1|TRBV25-1|NA|TRBD1
TGTGCCAGCAGTACCGGGACAGGGGTTATTGAAGCTTTCTTT
CASSTGTGVIEAFF
>TRBJ1-1|TRBV7-6|NA|NA
TGTGCCAGCAGGGAGGACAGAGACACTGAAGCTTTCTTT
CASREDRDTEAFF
>TRBJ1-5|TRBV19|NA|NA
TGTGCCAGTAGACGTCAGGGGTATAGCAATCAGCCCCAGCATTTT
CASRRQGYSNQPQHF
>TRBJ1-2|TRBV14|few|NA
TGTGCCAGCAGCCAACGCAGGGCCCCCTCCTATGGCTACACCTTC
CASSQRRAPSYGYTF
>TRBJ1-1|TRBV5-4|NA|NA
TGTGCCAGCAGCTTGAAACAGAACACTGAAGCTTTCTTT
CASSLKQNTEAFF
>TRBJ2-7|TRBV27|NA|NA
TGTGCCAGCAGTTTGGCGGTCTCCTACGAGCAGTACTTC
CASSLAVSYEQYF
>TRBJ2-7|TRBV30|NA|TRBD2
TGTGCCTGGAGTCCAACCGGGACTAGCGGGAGGTCTTACGAGCAGTACTTC
CAWSPTGTSGRSYEQYF
>TRBJ1-1|TRBV5-1|NA|TRBD1
TGCGCCAGCAGCTTGGCCGGTTGGACAGGGCTCACTGAAGCTTTCTTT
CASSLAGWTGLTEAFF
>TRBJ2-5|TRBV7-2|NA|NA
TGTGCCAGCAGCCCTAGCAGCCGTCAAGAGACCCAGTACTTC
CASSPSSRQETQYF
>TRBJ1-2|TRBV19|NA|TRBD1
TGTGCCAGTATGATAGGGACAGCCTATGGCTACACCTTC
CASMIGTAYGYTF
>TRBJ2-7|TRBV2|NA|NA
TGTGCCAGCAGTGAAGCGCCCGTAGCAGAGCAGTACTTC
CASSEAPVAEQYF
>TRBJ2-1|TRBV9|NA|TRBD2
TGTGCCAGCAGCGTAGACCGGGAGGGCCGGTACAATGAGCAGTTCTTC
CASSVDREGRYNEQFF
>TRBJ1-5|TRBV29-1|NA|NA
TGCAGCGTAGCGGACGGGATTCTGGGAAATCAGCCCCAGCATTTT
CSVADGILGNQPQHF
>TRBJ2-1|TRBV4-1|NA|NA
TGCGCCAGCAGCCAAGAGTTTTCAGATAACAATGAGCAGTTCTTC
CASSQEFSDNNEQFF
>TRBJ1-1|TRBV10-3|NA|NA
TGTGCCACCGTTGGACAGCAAAACACTGAAGCTTTCTTT
CATVGQQNTEAFF
>TRBJ1-3|TRBV30|NA|NA
TGTGCCTGGAGTTGGGGGGAGTTTGGGGACACCATATATTTT
CAWSWGEFGDTIYF
>TRBJ1-5|TRBV9|NA|TRBD1
TGTGCCAGCAGCGGAGGGGGCATACGGCAGCCCCAGCATTTT
CASSGGGIRQPQHF
>TRBJ1-4|TRBV28|NA|TRBD1
TGTGCCAGCAGTGTCACAGGGGGCTATGAAAAACTGTTTTTT
CASSVTGGYEKLFF
>TRBJ2-2|TRBV25-1|NA|TRBD2
TGTGCCAGCAGTGATGCCCAGCGGGACGCCACCGGGGAGCTGTTTTTT
CASSDAQRDATGELFF
>TRBJ2-4|TRBV18|NA|NA
TGTGCCAGCTCACCAATTGAGATAGCCAAAAACATTCAGTACTTC
CASSPIEIAKNIQYF
>TRBJ1-4|TRBV13|NA|NA
TGTGCCAGCAGCTCGGGGGGGCTTAATGAAAAACTGTTTTTT
CASSSGGLNEKLFF
>TRBJ2-3|TRBV30|NA|NA
TGTGCCTGGACCGCGGGGAACGGTCCAGATACGCAGTATTTT
CAWTAGNGPDTQYF
>TRBJ1-5|TRBV27|once|TRBD1
TGTGCCAGCAGTTTTGGGGGGACAGGGAATCAGCCCCAGCATTTT
CASSFGGTGNQPQHF
>TRBJ2-3|TRBV27|once|NA
TGTGCCAGCAGTTTTGGCAGGGCACTCACAGATACGCAGTATTTT
CASSFGRALTDTQYF